The sequence of this T cell receptor beta chain was determined in a study of shared clonotypes between healthy human individuals. CDR1 and CDR2 from the germline V gene are SEHNR and FQNEAQ (reference sequence). The CDR3 is 12 residues long. Turning to this clone: A read error is likely here: a far larger clone is one base away.

Authors' analysis steps: Without quality scores, immunoSEQ junctional reads could not be filtered like full-length reads. Some clones are missing from TCRdb's copy, which holds only in-frame ones; the method was immunoSEQ multiplex PCR. Clone size and the V and J calls come from that table; the DNA yielded D and trimming. The data hold hundreds of thousands of clones, with 70% to 80% observed a single time. The clonotype was recovered from a woman in her forties in good health. Some clones in this sample may be carry-over from other donors' samples. The sample was PBMCs. The chain joins TRBV7-9 to TRBJ1-2; 7 bases are shared with TRBD1. The CDR3 DNA reads TGTGTCAGCAGCGTCGGACAGGCTAGCTACACCTTC. Protein product: CVSSVGQASYTF.